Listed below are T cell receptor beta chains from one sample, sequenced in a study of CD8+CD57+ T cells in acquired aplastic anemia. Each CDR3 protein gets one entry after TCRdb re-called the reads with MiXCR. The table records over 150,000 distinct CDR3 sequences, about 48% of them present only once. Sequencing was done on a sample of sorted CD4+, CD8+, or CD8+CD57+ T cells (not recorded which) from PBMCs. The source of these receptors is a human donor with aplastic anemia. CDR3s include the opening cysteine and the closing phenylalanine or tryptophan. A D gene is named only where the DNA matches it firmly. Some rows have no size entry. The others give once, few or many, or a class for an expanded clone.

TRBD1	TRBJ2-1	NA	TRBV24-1	TGTGCCACCAGTGACCCAGGGGGTACGAATGAGCAGTTCTTC	CATSDPGGTNEQFF
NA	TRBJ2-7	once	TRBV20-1	TGCAGTGCTAGAGATCCGAAACATTCCTACGAGCAGTACTTC	CSARDPKHSYEQYF
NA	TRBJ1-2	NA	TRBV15	TGTGCCACCAGCAGACCGGGCTATGGCTACACCTTC	CATSRPGYGYTF
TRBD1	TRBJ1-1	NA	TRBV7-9	TGTGCCAGCCTACAGGGGGTTGGGAACACTGAAGCTTTCTTT	CASLQGVGNTEAFF
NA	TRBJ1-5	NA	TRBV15	TGTGCCACCAGCAGCTTAGGTGCGAGTAGCAATCAGCCCCAGCATTTT	CATSSLGASSNQPQHF
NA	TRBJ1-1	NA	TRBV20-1	TGCAGTGCTTCGCGGGACTGGAACACTGAAGCTTTCTTT	CSASRDWNTEAFF
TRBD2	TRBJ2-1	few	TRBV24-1	TGTGCCACCAGTTATGCGGGAGACAACTACAATGAGCAGTTCTTC	CATSYAGDNYNEQFF
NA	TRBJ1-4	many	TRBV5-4	TGTGCCAGCAGCTTGGACAGGAGATCGGCAACTAATGAAAAACTGTTTTTT	CASSLDRRSATNEKLFF
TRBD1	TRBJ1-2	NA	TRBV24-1	TGTGCCACCAGTGACAGGGGGACAGCCTATGGCTACACCTTC	CATSDRGTAYGYTF
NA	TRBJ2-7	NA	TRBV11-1	TGTGCCAGCAGCTTATCCTCGGGGGGCGGCTCCTCCTACGAGCAGTACTTC	CASSLSSGGGSSYEQYF
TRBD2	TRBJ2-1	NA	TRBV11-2	TGTGCCAGTGTCACGGGACTAGTTGGCAATGAGCAGTTCTTC	CASVTGLVGNEQFF
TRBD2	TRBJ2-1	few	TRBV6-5	TGTGCCAGCAGTTACTCGAATCTAGCGGGGGCTACTCAGTTCTTC	CASSYSNLAGATQFF
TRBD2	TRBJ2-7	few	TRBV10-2	TGCGCCAGCAGTGGGATGCGGGGGAGCTACGAGCAGTACTTC	CASSGMRGSYEQYF
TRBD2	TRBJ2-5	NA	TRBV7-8	TGTGCCAGCAGCTTATCCTCGGGGGGGCATGAGACCCAGTACTTC	CASSLSSGGHETQYF
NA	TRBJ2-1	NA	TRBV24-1	TGTGCCACCAGTGATCGGAGGGGGTACAATGAGCAGTCCTTC	CATSDRRGYNEQSF
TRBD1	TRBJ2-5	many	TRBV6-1	TGTGCCAGCAGCCACCGGGGGACAGGGGACGAGACCCAGTACTTC	CASSHRGTGDETQYF
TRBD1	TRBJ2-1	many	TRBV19	TGTGCCAGTAGTATAGGAGGGGGCACAAATGAGCAGTTCTTC	CASSIGGGTNEQFF
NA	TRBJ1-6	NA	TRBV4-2	TGTGCCAGCAGCCACGGCGGGGGCTCCTATAATTCACCCCTCCACTTT	CASSHGGGSYNSPLHF